This T cell receptor beta chain comes out of a study of cytomegalovirus exposure and HLA in healthy donors. Only a few counts were recorded for this clone. Other DNA variants within this sample encode the same CDR3. Assay used: immunoSEQ multiplex PCR; TCRdb lists only in-frame clones, some missing. The data contain about 200,000 clones, approximately 82% of them singletons. CDR1 MDHEN and CDR2 SYDVKM come from the germline V gene. The CDR3 consists of 13 residues. V dropped 5 bases and J dropped 1 base, with 6 bases sitting between them. The rearrangement links TRBV28 to TRBJ1-5, with D possibly TRBD1 on 5 matching bases. The sequencing input was PBMCs. The origin of this receptor is a woman under 30 in good health and CMV-seronegative. The CDR3 nucleotides are TGTGCCAGCAGTCGGGACAGCAATCAGCCCCAGCATTTT. Its translation: CASSRDSNQPQHF.